Ten or more counts support the clone carrying this T cell receptor beta chain. These data belong to a study of T-cell reconstitution after alpha-beta-depleted transplantation in children. Preparation of the TCRbeta library involved a method that used unique molecular identifiers. TCRdb ran MiXCR on the PCR reads and lists one entry per CDR3 protein. The data contain nearly 350,000 distinct CDR3 sequences, 15% to 20% of them seen just once; the ten biggest clones take up just over 40%. The origin of this receptor is a male patient aged 2-9 years who had a stem cell transplant for acute lymphoblastic leukemia, so the T cells may come from the graft donor. Here the sequenced sample was PBMCs, mostly from graft donor cells, taken 360 days after TCRalphabeta/CD19-depleted stem cell transplant.

CDR3: CASNRDRAKNIQYF. In nucleotides, the CDR3 is TGTGCCAGCAACCGGGACCGGGCCAAAAACATTCAGTACTTC. J is TRBJ2-4 and V is TRBV28, with D possibly called TRBD1 or TRBD2 (5 bases each). The CDR3 runs 14 residues. Looked up from germline, CDR1 is MDHEN and CDR2 is SYDVKM. Trimming removed 7 bases at V and 1 base at J, with 11 bases between. Drawing the rest from reference TRBV28 and TRBJ2-4, the complete variable domain is DVKVTQSSRYLVKRTGEKVFLECVQDMDHENMFWYRQDPGLGLRLIYFSYDVKMKEKGDIPEGYSVSREKKERFSLILESASTNQTSMYLCASNRDRAKNIQYFGAGTRLSVL.